A single sample is the source of the 20 T cell receptor beta chains below, sequenced in a study of neurological immune-mediated disorders. TCRdb re-called the 5' RACE reads through MiXCR, storing one row per CDR3 protein. The profile shows 77,000 or so distinct CDR3 sequences, approximately 10% of them singletons. The sequenced sample consisted of PBMCs. These receptors were taken from a man aged 50-59 years in good health.

The chain uses TRBV5-1 and TRBJ2-1; TRBD1 agrees at 9 bases. V dropped 4 bases and J dropped 5; count of bases not matched to a gene: 7. Germline assignment: CDR1 SGHRS and CDR2 YFSETQ. CDR3 length equals 15 residues. CDR3 sequence: CASSRMGQGDNEQFF. The CDR3 nucleotides are TGCGCCAGCAGCCGAATGGGACAGGGCGACAATGAGCAGTTCTTC.

CDR3 residues: CASSYKRQETQYF. CDR3 sequence (DNA): TGTGCCAGCAGTTACAAGCGGCAAGAGACCCAGTACTTC. The chain uses TRBV6-2 or TRBV6-3 and TRBJ2-5; possibly TRBD2 for D (5 bases). The germline V gene has CDR1 MNHEY and CDR2 SVGEGT. The V end lost 2 bases, the J end lost 2 bases, and 6 bases lay between the germline ends. The CDR3 contains 13 residues.

This clonotype has ten or more counts. J is TRBJ1-2 and V is TRBV7-2; D is unresolved. The CDR3 covers 14 residues. In germline, CDR1 is SGHTA, CDR2 FQGNSA. V was shortened by 1 base and J by 5 bases, with 11 bases between the two germline ends. CDR3 DNA: TGTGCCAGCAGCTTAGATGGCACCTATTATGGCTACACCTTC. Its protein product is CASSLDGTYYGYTF.

At least ten counts were recorded for this clonotype. This chain uses TRBV7-2 with TRBJ2-6, with D possibly called TRBD1 or TRBD2 (5 bases each). The CDR3 spans 16 residues. Trimming shortened V by 3 bases and J by 9 bases, and 18 bases separated the two germline ends. CDR1 SGHTA and CDR2 FQGNSA come from the germline V gene. CDR3 amino acids: CASSFGGEGIGNVLTF. The CDR3 DNA reads as TGTGCCAGCAGCTTTGGGGGAGAGGGTATAGGCAACGTCCTGACTTTC.

This clonotype has ten or more counts. This chain links TRBV5-1 with TRBJ2-3, with TRBD1 as a possible D gene (6 bases). V lost 7 bases to trimming and J lost 2 bases, with 14 bases between them. CDR1 is SGHRS and CDR2 is YFSETQ in the germline V gene. This CDR3 region has 14 residues. For the CDR3, the DNA is TGCGCCAGCGCCGTAGAGGGGGACACAGATACGCAGTATTTT. Protein: CASAVEGDTDTQYF.

This clonotype was seen at least ten times. For the CDR3, the DNA is TGCAGTGCTAGCGCCGGTGGAAACCAAGAGACCCAGTACTTC. It yields the protein CSASAGGNQETQYF. The rearrangement links TRBV20-1 to TRBJ2-5; no definite D call. The germline V gene has CDR1 DFQATT and CDR2 SNEGSKA (reference sequence). The CDR3 runs to 14 residues. V was trimmed by 3 bases and J by 0 bases, leaving 11 bases between them.

This clonotype was detected many times. The gene calls are TRBV28 and TRBJ1-1, with D uncertain. CDR3 length: 14 amino acids. V was trimmed by 5 bases and J by 3 bases, leaving 13 bases between them. Germline V lookup: CDR1 MDHEN, CDR2 SYDVKM. This chain's CDR3 is CASSPGPEHTEAFF. The DNA of the CDR3 is TGTGCCAGCAGTCCCGGCCCTGAACACACTGAAGCTTTCTTT.

The sample holds many counts of this clonotype. V gene TRBV5-5 combines with J gene TRBJ2-1; tentative D call: TRBD2 (5 bases). CDR1 SGHKS and CDR2 YYEKEE come from the germline V gene (reference sequence). This CDR3 spans 14 amino acids. V shed 3 bases and J shed 4 bases, with 11 bases lying between them. The CDR3 reads CASSSRESYNEQFF. The CDR3 bases are TGTGCCAGCAGCTCGAGGGAGAGTTACAATGAGCAGTTCTTC.

This rearrangement joins TRBV4-1 to TRBJ2-3; D is perhaps TRBD1 (6 bases). CDR3 size: 16 residues. The V and J ends lost 3 bases and 0 bases respectively, with 13 bases between them. Germline V CDR1 and CDR2: MGHRA, YSYEKL. The CDR3 DNA reads as TGCGCCAGCAGCCAGGTACAGGGAAGTAGCACAGATACGCAGTATTTT. Translation gives CASSQVQGSSTDTQYF.

The rearrangement links TRBV7-8 to TRBJ2-7, with 8 bases aligning to TRBD2. This CDR3 comprises 13 residues. The germline gives CDR1 SGHVS, CDR2 FQNEAQ. The V and J ends lost 5 bases and 2 bases, in that order; junction bases with no gene match: 2. CDR3 DNA sequence: TGTGCCAGCAGCCGGGGACTAGCCTACGAGCAGTACTTC. Protein sequence: CASSRGLAYEQYF.

This clonotype was counted ten times or more. This chain connects TRBV18 to TRBJ2-3; D is unclear. V was pared by 6 bases and J by 4 bases, with 8 bases between. CDR3 length: 12 amino acids. CDR1 is KGHSH, CDR2 LQKENI, per germline. The CDR3 DNA reads TGTGCCAGCTCCCAATTATCAGATACGCAGTATTTT. Protein sequence: CASSQLSDTQYF.

This clonotype was found many times. The chain carries TRBV5-1 and TRBJ1-1; TRBD1 is a possible D gene (5 bases). The V gene lost 0 bases and the J gene lost 0 bases, with 9 bases spanning the gap. Germline CDR1 and CDR2: SGHRS and YFSETQ. This CDR3 contains 15 residues. In nucleotides, the CDR3 is TGCGCCAGCAGCTTGGGTGGGGGATTGAACACTGAAGCTTTCTTT. Translated, it gives CASSLGGGLNTEAFF.

This clonotype was seen ten or more times. V gene TRBV11-3 combines with J gene TRBJ2-2; 8 nucleotides line up with TRBD1. J gave up 4 bases and V 5 bases, and 9 bases lay outside the gene matches. In germline, CDR1 is SGHNT, CDR2 YENEEA. The CDR3 extends over 16 amino acids. CDR3 amino acids: CASSLGQGRSTGELFF. The CDR3 coding sequence is TGTGCCAGCAGCCTCGGACAGGGAAGGAGCACCGGGGAGCTGTTTTTT.

At least ten counts were recorded for this clonotype. The rearrangement joins TRBV5-1 to TRBJ1-2, with D unclear. CDR1 and CDR2 from the germline V gene are SGHRS and YFSETQ. This CDR3 region has 12 residues. V dropped 2 bases and J dropped 5 bases, with 7 bases sitting between them. Written as DNA, the CDR3 is TGCGCCAGCAGCTTCGACCAGTATGGCTACACCTTC. This gives the protein CASSFDQYGYTF.

The sample holds many counts of this clonotype. V is TRBV5-1 and J is TRBJ2-5; possible D gene TRBD2, 6 bases. V was cut by 2 bases and J by 3 bases, with 17 bases left in between. CDR3 length: 16 residues. From germline, CDR1 is SGHRS and CDR2 YFSETQ. CDR3 sequence (DNA): TGCGCCAGCAGCTTTCTGGGACTCCAGACCGAAGAGACCCAGTACTTC. It yields the protein CASSFLGLQTEETQYF.

Ten or more counts support this clonotype. This chain uses TRBV11-2 with TRBJ1-2, with 8 bases that match TRBD1. J lost 7 bases, V lost 2 bases, and 0 bases had no gene match. The CDR3 is 12 amino acids. The germline CDR1 and CDR2 sequences are SGHAT and FQNNGV. Written as DNA, the CDR3 is TGTGCCAGCAGCTTACAGGGGGCTGGCTACACCTTC. This sequence encodes CASSLQGAGYTF.

Only a few counts were recorded for this clonotype. CDR3 DNA: TGCGCCAGCAGCCCCTCGTCGCAGGGGTACGAGCAGTACTTC. It codes for CASSPSSQGYEQYF. V is TRBV4-1 and J is TRBJ2-7, with D perhaps matching TRBD1 (6 bases). This CDR3 region has 14 residues. Germline loops: CDR1 MGHRA, CDR2 YSYEKL. The V and J ends lost 4 bases and 4 bases respectively, with 14 bases between them.

Ten or more counts support this clonotype. The V gene is TRBV14, the J gene TRBJ2-1, with no clear D. This CDR3 contains 14 residues. Deletions cut 0 bases from V and 2 bases from J, with 5 bases between. The germline V gene encodes CDR1 SGHDN and CDR2 FVKESK. As DNA, the CDR3 is TGTGCCAGCAGCCAAGATTGGGCCTACAATGAGCAGTTCTTC. This gives the protein CASSQDWAYNEQFF.

This clonotype has ten or more counts. The chain has TRBV18 and TRBJ1-3, with unresolved D. The V end lost 8 bases, the J end lost 4 bases, and 15 bases lay between the germline ends. Germline CDR1 reads KGHSH; CDR2 reads LQKENI. This CDR3 spans 14 amino acids. The CDR3 region is CASRLGESGNTIYF. The DNA for the CDR3 is TGTGCCAGCCGACTAGGCGAATCGGGAAACACCATATATTTT.

The chain is built from TRBV7-9 and TRBJ2-5; perhaps D is TRBD1 or TRBD2 (5 bases each). Trimming removed 5 bases at V and 5 bases at J, with 18 bases between. The germline CDR1 and CDR2 sequences are SEHNR and FQNEAQ (reference sequence). This CDR3 spans 15 amino acids. CDR3 sequence reads: CASSQPGAASETQYF. CDR3 DNA: TGTGCCAGCAGCCAACCCGGGGCCGCCAGCGAGACCCAGTACTTC.